Sequencing of this T cell receptor (beta chain) was carried out in a study of OX40 agonist ivuxolimab in advanced cancers. Across the study: Every patient in dose escalation had hepatocellular carcinoma, melanoma, renal cell or head and neck cancer. Eligibility admitted prior anti-PD-1, anti-PD-L1 or anti-CTLA-4 therapy; 30% to 40% had some. Whole-study findings and limits: CD4+ and CD8+ blood T cells expanded clonally by week 6 at 0.1 to 3.0 mg/kg.

Sequenced by immunoSEQ multiplex PCR; TCRdb stores in-frame clones only, minus some. The sample consists of 78,000 or so clones, roughly 86% of them appearing once. This clone was seen only once. Antigen: not known. Germline V gives CDR1 SGHTA, CDR2 FQGNSA. Trimming took off 3 bases at V and 1 base at J, with 9 bases between the two ends. The CDR3 consists of 14 residues. The sample was CD4+ or CD8+ T cells sorted from blood, taken in a trial of the OX40 agonist ivuxolimab. The receptor comes from an adult with an advanced solid tumor such as melanoma, head and neck, liver or kidney cancer. The J gene is TRBJ1-1, the V gene TRBV7-2; D not certain. The CDR3 DNA sequence: TGTGCCAGCAGCTTTGGGCCCTCGAACACTGAAGCTTTCTTT. It codes for CASSFGPSNTEAFF.